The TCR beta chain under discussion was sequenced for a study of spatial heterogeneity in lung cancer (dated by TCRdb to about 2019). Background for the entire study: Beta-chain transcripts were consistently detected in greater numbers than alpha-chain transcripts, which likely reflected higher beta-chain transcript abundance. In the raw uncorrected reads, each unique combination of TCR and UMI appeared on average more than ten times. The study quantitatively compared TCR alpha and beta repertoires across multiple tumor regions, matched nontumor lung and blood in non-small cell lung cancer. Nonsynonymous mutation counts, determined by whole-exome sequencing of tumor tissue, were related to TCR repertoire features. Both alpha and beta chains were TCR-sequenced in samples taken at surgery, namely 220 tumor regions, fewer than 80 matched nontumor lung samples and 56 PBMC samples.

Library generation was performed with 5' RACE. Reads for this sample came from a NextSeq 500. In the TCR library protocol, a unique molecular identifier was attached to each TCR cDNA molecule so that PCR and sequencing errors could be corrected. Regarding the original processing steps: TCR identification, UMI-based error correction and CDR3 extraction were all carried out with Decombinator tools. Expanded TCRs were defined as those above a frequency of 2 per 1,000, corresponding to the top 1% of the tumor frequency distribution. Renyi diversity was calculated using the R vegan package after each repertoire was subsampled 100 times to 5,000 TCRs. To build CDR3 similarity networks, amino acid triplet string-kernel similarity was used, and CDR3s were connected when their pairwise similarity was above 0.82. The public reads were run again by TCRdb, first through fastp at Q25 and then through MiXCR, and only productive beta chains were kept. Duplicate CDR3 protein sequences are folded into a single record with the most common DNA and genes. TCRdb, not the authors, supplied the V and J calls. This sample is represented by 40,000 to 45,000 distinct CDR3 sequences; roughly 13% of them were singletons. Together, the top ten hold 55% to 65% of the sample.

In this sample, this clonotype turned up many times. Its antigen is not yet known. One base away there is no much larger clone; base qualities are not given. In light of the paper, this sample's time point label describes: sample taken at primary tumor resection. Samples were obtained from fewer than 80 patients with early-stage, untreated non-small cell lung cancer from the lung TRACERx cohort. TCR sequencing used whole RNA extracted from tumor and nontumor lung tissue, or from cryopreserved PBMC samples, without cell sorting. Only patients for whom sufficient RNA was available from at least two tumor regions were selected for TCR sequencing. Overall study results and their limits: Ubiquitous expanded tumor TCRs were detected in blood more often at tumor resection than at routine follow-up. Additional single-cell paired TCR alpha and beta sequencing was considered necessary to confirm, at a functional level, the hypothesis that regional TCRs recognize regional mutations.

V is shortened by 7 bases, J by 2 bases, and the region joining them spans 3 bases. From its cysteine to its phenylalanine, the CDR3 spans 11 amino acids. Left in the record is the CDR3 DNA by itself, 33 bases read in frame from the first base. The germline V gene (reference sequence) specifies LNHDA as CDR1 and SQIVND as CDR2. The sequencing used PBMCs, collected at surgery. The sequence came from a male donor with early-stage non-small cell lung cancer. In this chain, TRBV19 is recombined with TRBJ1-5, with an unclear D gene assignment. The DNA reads TGTGCCAGTAAAGGCAATCAGCCCCAGCATTTT. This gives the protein CASKGNQPQHF.